These 29 T cell receptor beta chains were all obtained from the same sample, sequenced in a study of early T cells in non-severe SARS-CoV-2 infection. TCRdb analysed the 5' RACE reads with MiXCR anew, one entry per CDR3 protein. The table records 55,000 to 80,000 distinct CDR3 sequences, over 9.5% of them present only once. The sample was whole blood, taken at baseline. Source of these receptors: an adult who was a healthcare worker with PCR-confirmed SARS-CoV-2 infection or an uninfected control (not recorded which).

The rearrangement links TRBV6-2 or TRBV6-3 to TRBJ2-1, with 12 bases matching TRBD2. With V trimmed by 5 bases and J by 2 bases, 1 base remained unmatched. Germline lookup yields CDR1 MNHEY and CDR2 SVGEGT. The CDR3 loop spans 15 amino acids. The CDR3: CASSLAGGPYNEQFF. CDR3 coding DNA: TGTGCCAGCAGTCTAGCGGGAGGGCCCTACAATGAGCAGTTCTTC.

This chain uses TRBV12-3 or TRBV12-4 with TRBJ2-1, with TRBD1 identical over 7 bases. CDR3 length: 13 residues. The V and J ends lost 5 bases and 7 bases, in that order; junction bases with no gene match: 5. This chain's CDR3 is CASSGDRVNEQFF. Here the CDR3 DNA reads TGTGCCAGCAGTGGAGACAGGGTGAATGAGCAGTTCTTC.

For the CDR3, the DNA is TGTGCCAGCAGTTTATTCCAGGAAGCTTTCTTT. This encodes CASSLFQEAFF. The V gene is TRBV12-3 or TRBV12-4, the J gene TRBJ1-1; no definite D call. V was trimmed by 2 bases and J by 8 bases, leaving 6 bases between them. The CDR3 extends over 11 amino acids.

CDR3 loop: CASSSRVSYEQYF. In DNA form, the CDR3 reads TGTGCCAGCAGCTCCAGGGTCTCCTACGAGCAGTACTTC. This chain links TRBV7-6 with TRBJ2-7; weak D call: TRBD1 (5 bases). Trimming took 4 bases from V and 0 from J, leaving 7 bases between them. Germline lookup yields CDR1 SGHVS and CDR2 FNYEAQ. The CDR3 consists of 13 residues.

This clonotype was found a few times. The chain carries TRBV18 and TRBJ1-1; perhaps TRBD1 as D (5 bases). The germline gives CDR1 KGHSH, CDR2 LQKENI. Trimming shortened V by 3 bases and J by 4 bases, and 15 bases separated the two germline ends. There are 15 residues in the CDR3. The CDR3 region is CASSPRGGETTEAFF. As DNA, the CDR3 is TGTGCCAGCTCACCGCGTGGGGGGGAGACCACTGAAGCTTTCTTT.

This clonotype was found a few times. This sequence joins TRBV18 and TRBJ2-3, with TRBD1 matching 8 bases. CDR3 size: 15 residues. Losses at the gene ends were 3 bases for V and 1 base for J; bases not matched to a gene: 3. Germline V gene data show CDR1 as KGHSH and CDR2 as LQKENI. The CDR3 loop is CASSPGQARTDTQYF. The CDR3 region has the DNA TGTGCCAGCTCACCGGGACAGGCCCGCACAGATACGCAGTATTTT.

The rearrangement links TRBV11-1 to TRBJ2-2, with unresolved D. V lost 5 bases and J 4 bases, leaving 17 bases between the germline ends. Germline V lookup: CDR1 SGHAT, CDR2 FQDESV (reference sequence). The CDR3 runs to 16 residues. The CDR3 DNA is TGTGCCAGCAGCCCACGCCCGGCGGTCTCCACCGGGGAGCTGTTTTTT. Translated, it gives CASSPRPAVSTGELFF.

This clonotype occurred a few times. The chain uses TRBV6-6 and TRBJ2-5; 8 bases are shared with TRBD2. Germline loops: CDR1 MNHNY, CDR2 SVGAGI (reference sequence). V lost 2 bases, J lost 1 base, and 9 bases stayed unmatched. The CDR3 spans 17 residues. The DNA of the CDR3 is TGTGCCAGCAGTTACATGAGACGGGAGGGCTTCCAAGAGACCCAGTACTTC. It codes for CASSYMRREGFQETQYF.

Only a few counts were recorded for this clonotype. The chain combines TRBV11-2 with TRBJ1-1, with D perhaps TRBD1 (5 bases). This CDR3 comprises 13 residues. Germline assignment: CDR1 SGHAT and CDR2 FQNNGV. Trimming pared 0 bases from V and 4 bases from J, leaving 6 bases between. CDR3: CASSLDQGTEAFF. The CDR3 nucleotides are TGTGCCAGCAGCTTAGATCAGGGCACTGAAGCTTTCTTT.

This clonotype was detected ten times or more. V and J are TRBV11-2 and TRBJ2-7; no clear D. The germline gives CDR1 SGHAT, CDR2 FQNNGV. This CDR3 has 13 amino acids. Deletions cut 4 bases from V and 9 bases from J, with 16 bases between. The CDR3 reads CASSSPARASQYF. CDR3 in DNA: TGTGCCAGCAGCTCCCCCGCGCGAGCGTCGCAGTACTTC. Full variable domain (remainder filled in from reference TRBV11-2 and TRBJ2-7): EAGVAQSPRYKIIEKRQSVAFWCNPISGHATLYWYQQILGQGPKLLIQFQNNGVVDDSQLPKDRFSAERLKGVDSTLKIQPAKLEDSAVYLCASSSPARASQYFGPGTRLTVT.

This clonotype was counted at least ten times. This chain connects TRBV20-1 to TRBJ1-4; tentatively, D is TRBD1 (5 bases). The CDR3 totals 14 residues. Trimming took off 4 bases at V and 0 bases at J, with 9 bases between the two ends. CDR1 is DFQATT and CDR2 is SNEGSKA in the germline V gene (reference sequence). DNA of the CDR3: TGCAGTGCTATCGACAGAGCAACTAATGAAAAACTGTTTTTT. This encodes CSAIDRATNEKLFF.

At least ten counts were recorded for this clonotype. The chain employs TRBV6-5 and TRBJ1-4, with D possibly TRBD1 on 5 matching bases. Germline V gives CDR1 MNHEY, CDR2 SVGAGI. The ends were cut back, 6 bases at V and 0 bases at J, with 20 bases in the middle. The CDR3 spans 18 residues. The CDR3 region has the DNA TGTGCCAGCAGCAAAGGGGACGACGGGCTTGCAACTAATGAAAAACTGTTTTTT. It is translated as CASSKGDDGLATNEKLFF.

V gene TRBV9 combines with J gene TRBJ2-7, with 9 bases identical to TRBD1. With V trimmed by 1 base and J by 6 bases, 8 bases remained unmatched. This CDR3 region has 15 residues. Germline V gene data show CDR1 as SGDLS and CDR2 as YYNGEE. The CDR3, as DNA: TGTGCCAGCAGCGTAACCCGGGACAGGGTGGGCGAGCAGTACTTC. Its protein is CASSVTRDRVGEQYF. Complete variable domain (other parts from reference TRBV9 and TRBJ2-7): DSGVTQTPKHLITATGQRVTLRCSPRSGDLSVYWYQQSLDQGLQFLIQYYNGEERAKGNILERFSAQQFPDLHSELNLSSLELGDSALYFCASSVTRDRVGEQYFGPGTRLTVT.

This clonotype was counted a few times. The chain employs TRBV25-1 and TRBJ2-1; no clear D gene. CDR3 length: 15 residues. CDR1 is MGHDK, CDR2 SYGVNS, per germline. V was trimmed by 5 bases and J by 2 bases, leaving 13 bases between them. CDR3 residues: CASSTARVTYNEQFF. CDR3 in DNA: TGTGCCAGCAGTACGGCTAGGGTTACCTACAATGAGCAGTTCTTC.

V and J are TRBV27 and TRBJ2-7; the D is unclear. Germline values: CDR1 MNHEY, CDR2 SMNVEV (reference sequence). The V and J ends lost 2 bases and 7 bases respectively, with 12 bases between them. This CDR3 has 13 residues. This CDR3 reads CASSLGRSIEQYF. CDR3 coding DNA: TGTGCCAGCAGTTTAGGCAGGTCGATAGAGCAGTACTTC.

This chain links TRBV20-1 with TRBJ2-7, with a tentative D call TRBD1 (6 bases). The CDR3 length is 14 residues. Trimming took off 3 bases at V and 3 bases at J, with 15 bases between the two ends. Looked up from germline, CDR1 is DFQATT and CDR2 is SNEGSKA (reference sequence). The CDR3 is CSASLRQAHYEQYF. CDR3 sequence (DNA): TGCAGTGCTAGCCTCCGACAGGCGCACTACGAGCAGTACTTC.

This clonotype was detected ten times or more. The genes are TRBV20-1 and TRBJ2-7; the D is unclear. This CDR3 region has 11 residues. The ends were cut back, 0 bases at V and 5 bases at J, with 5 bases in the middle. The germline V gene encodes CDR1 DFQATT and CDR2 SNEGSKA (reference sequence). In DNA, the CDR3 is TGCAGTGCTAGAGACGCAGACGAGCAGTACTTC. Its translation: CSARDADEQYF.

This clonotype was seen repeatedly, ten times or more. The rearrangement links TRBV7-2 to TRBJ2-3; no definite D call. V lost 2 bases and J 3 bases, leaving 18 bases between the germline ends. Germline CDR1 SGHTA, CDR2 FQGNSA. The CDR3 length is 17 residues. CDR3 region: CASSLIGPLRKTDTQYF. As DNA, the CDR3 is TGTGCCAGCAGCTTAATTGGGCCACTGCGAAAGACAGATACGCAGTATTTT.

V usage is TRBV6-2 or TRBV6-3 and J usage is TRBJ1-2; D is undetermined. The CDR3 loop spans 13 amino acids. Trimming took 5 bases from V and 8 from J, leaving 15 bases between them. Germline V gives CDR1 MNHEY, CDR2 SVGEGT. The CDR3: CASSDYSEQGYTF. CDR3 in DNA: TGTGCCAGCAGTGATTACAGCGAACAGGGCTACACCTTC.

The chain couples TRBV6-5 to TRBJ2-1; D is possibly TRBD1 (6 bases). This CDR3 region has 15 residues. Germline V gives CDR1 MNHEY, CDR2 SVGAGI. V lost 2 bases and J 0 bases, leaving 8 bases between the germline ends. The CDR3 loop reads CASSYVGGSYNEQFF. The CDR3 DNA is TGTGCCAGCAGTTACGTAGGGGGCTCCTACAATGAGCAGTTCTTC.

This clonotype showed up just a few times. This rearrangement joins TRBV21-1 to TRBJ1-1; TRBD1, the table's D call, lacks a check against the DNA. TRBV21-1 is labeled a pseudogene. This CDR3 has 14 residues. CDR3 coding DNA: TGTGCCAGCAGCAGGCGGGGGATGGACACTGAAGCTTTCTTT. It translates to CASSRRGMDTEAFF.

The table lists this clonotype with many counts. V is TRBV7-9 and J is TRBJ2-1; D remains ambiguous. Germline CDR1 and CDR2: SEHNR and FQNEAQ (reference sequence). The V end was cut by 1 base, the J end by 10 bases, with 11 bases between. This CDR3 is built from 13 residues. The CDR3 region has the DNA TGTGCCAGCAGCTTAGACGCGAGTACAGAGCAGTTCTTC. It yields the protein CASSLDASTEQFF.

This clonotype occurred many times. Written as DNA, the CDR3 is TGCAGTGCTAGAGACACTGCGACTAGCGGGGGGGGAGAGACCCAGTACTTC. The encoded protein is CSARDTATSGGGETQYF. The genes are TRBV20-1 and TRBJ2-5; 14 bases match TRBD2. This CDR3 is built from 17 residues. Trimming at V came to 0 bases and at J to 4 bases, leaving 7 bases not matched to a gene. CDR1 and CDR2 from the germline V gene are DFQATT and SNEGSKA (reference sequence).

By its share, this clonotype is medium-sized. This chain's CDR3 is CASSDSASGDINEQFF. CDR3 in DNA: TGTGCCAGCAGTGACTCAGCAAGCGGGGACATCAATGAGCAGTTCTTC. The V gene is TRBV6-4, the J gene TRBJ2-1, with D perhaps matching TRBD2 (7 bases). V lost 0 bases and J lost 6, with 15 bases in between. Germline V gene data show CDR1 as MRHNA and CDR2 as SNTAGT. The CDR3 contains 16 residues.

This clonotype was observed a handful of times. The chain carries TRBV29-1 and TRBJ1-2, with no clear D. This CDR3 contains 11 residues. Germline V lookup: CDR1 SQVTM, CDR2 ANQGSEA. V gave up 8 bases and J gave up 7 bases, with 14 bases separating them. The CDR3 spells CSSLGESGYTF. CDR3 nucleotide sequence: TGCAGCTCCTTGGGCGAGAGTGGCTACACCTTC. The full variable domain, with the rest looked up from reference TRBV29-1 and TRBJ1-2, is SAVISQKPSRDICQRGTSLTIQCQVDSQVTMMFWYRQQPGQSLTLIATANQGSEATYESGFVIDKFPISRPNLTFSTLTVSNMSPEDSSIYLCSSLGESGYTFGSGTRLTVV.

This clonotype has a count of ten or more. The CDR3: CATSDFKGIEQFF. DNA for the CDR3: TGTGCCACCAGTGATTTTAAGGGGATTGAGCAGTTCTTC. This rearrangement joins TRBV24-1 to TRBJ2-1; TRBD1 is a possible D gene (5 bases). Germline V CDR1 and CDR2: KGHDR, SFDVKD. Trimming stripped 1 base from V and 9 bases from J, with 9 bases between. The CDR3 runs 13 residues.

This clonotype appeared a few times. The chain is built from TRBV6-6 and TRBJ1-1; no firm D call. The CDR3 is made up of 14 amino acids. V was pared by 4 bases and J by 1 base, with 10 bases between. From germline, CDR1 is MNHNY and CDR2 SVGAGI (reference sequence). The CDR3: CASSSLGPNTEAFF. CDR3 DNA sequence: TGTGCCAGCAGTTCGCTAGGGCCGAACACTGAAGCTTTCTTT.

The rearrangement uses TRBV24-1 and TRBJ2-1, with no clear D. Looked up from germline, CDR1 is KGHDR and CDR2 is SFDVKD. V was cut by 1 base and J by 6 bases, with 0 bases left in between. The length of the CDR3 is 11 residues. The CDR3 DNA sequence: TGTGCCACCAGTGATTTCAATGAGCAGTTCTTC. This codes for CATSDFNEQFF.

In this sample, this clonotype turned up a few times. The gene calls are TRBV7-2 and TRBJ2-3; D unclear. CDR3 length: 13 residues. CDR1 and CDR2 from the germline V gene are SGHTA and FQGNSA. V was shortened by 1 base and J by 5 bases, with 7 bases between the two germline ends. The CDR3 here is CASSLVSGDTQYF. Here the CDR3 DNA reads TGTGCCAGCAGCTTAGTTTCGGGAGATACGCAGTATTTT.